This T cell receptor beta chain appears in the sequencing data of a study of blood T cells in healthy people across ages. Study conclusions and caveats: There was a strong correlation between TCR beta diversity and naive T cell percentage. The fall in TCR beta diversity per million T cells was roughly linear with age. Nothing was known about donor CMV status, and this possibly confounded expanded clonotype changes. More naive CD4+ cells and higher diversity marked long-lived donors relative to aged donors.

Concerning this clonotype: Its target is unknown.

Trimming removed 6 bases from V and 1 base from J, with 9 bases in between. Per germline, CDR1 SEHNR and CDR2 FQNEAQ (reference sequence). This CDR3 contains 14 residues. Alongside a J-beta primer mix, a sample-barcoded 5' primer served in a second PCR lasting about 7 to 11 cycles. TCRdb independently ran MiXCR on the 5' RACE reads; one entry per CDR3 protein. The table records 790,000 or so distinct CDR3 sequences, around three fifths of them present only once. The gene calls are TRBV7-9 and TRBJ2-2, with D unclear. The source of this sequence is a man aged 35-49 years in good health. Sequences were obtained from blood. This CDR3 is CASRAALNTGELFF. DNA for the CDR3: TGTGCCAGCAGAGCAGCCCTGAACACCGGGGAGCTGTTTTTT.